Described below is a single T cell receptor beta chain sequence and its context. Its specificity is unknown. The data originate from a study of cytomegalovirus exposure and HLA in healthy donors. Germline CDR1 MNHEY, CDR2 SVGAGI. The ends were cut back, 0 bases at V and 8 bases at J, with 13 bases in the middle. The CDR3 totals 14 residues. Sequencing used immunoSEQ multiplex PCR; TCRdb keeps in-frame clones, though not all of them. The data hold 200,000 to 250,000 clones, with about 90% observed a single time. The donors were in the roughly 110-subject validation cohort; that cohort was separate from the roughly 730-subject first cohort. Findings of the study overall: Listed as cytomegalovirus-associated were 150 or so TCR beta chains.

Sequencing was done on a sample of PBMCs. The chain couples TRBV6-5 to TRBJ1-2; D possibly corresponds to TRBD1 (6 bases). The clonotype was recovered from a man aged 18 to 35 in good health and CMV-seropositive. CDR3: CASSYSRGRRGYTF. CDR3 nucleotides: TGTGCCAGCAGTTACTCCCGGGGGCGCCGGGGCTACACCTTC.